This entry lists 3 T cell receptor beta chains sequenced from one sample in a study of read filtering for tumor transcriptome and immune sequencing. Molecular barcoded adaptors covering alpha/delta and beta/gamma chains were used on approximately 440 ng RNA. Each CDR3 protein gets one entry after TCRdb re-called the reads with MiXCR. The data hold around 130,000 distinct CDR3 sequences, with 13% observed a single time. The sequencing input was a population of CD138-negative cells sorted from bone marrow. The origin of the receptors is a donor aged 40 or older with multiple myeloma.

This clonotype was seen ten or more times. The chain employs TRBV12-5 and TRBJ2-1; weak D call: TRBD1 (5 bases). From germline, CDR1 is LGHNT and CDR2 FRNRAP. Trimming removed 2 bases at V and 12 bases at J, with 17 bases between. CDR3 length: 14 residues. The CDR3 loop is CASGLTSRHQGQFF. CDR3 nucleotide sequence: TGTGCTAGTGGTTTGACCTCTCGACATCAGGGGCAGTTCTTC.

Many counts were recorded for this clonotype. The genes are TRBV6-6 and TRBJ1-4; a weak D match, TRBD1 (6 bases). The CDR3 totals 16 residues. Germline V gene lookup returns CDR1 MNHNY and CDR2 SVGAGI (reference sequence). V was trimmed by 2 bases and J by 7 bases, leaving 17 bases between them. The CDR3 nucleotides are TGTGCCAGCAGTTACGCGACAGGAGGCCGGGGTGAAAAACTGTTTTTT. Its translation is CASSYATGGRGEKLFF.

This clonotype was counted at least ten times. The chain recombines TRBV29-1 with TRBJ1-1, with 7 nucleotides matching TRBD1. V was clipped by 4 bases and J by 1 base; unmatched bases: 3. CDR3 size: 13 residues. Germline V CDR1 and CDR2: SQVTM, ANQGSEA. The CDR3 DNA follows: TGCAGCGTTGGCGACAGGGCGAACACTGAAGCTTTCTTT. Amino acid sequence: CSVGDRANTEAFF.